This T cell receptor (beta chain) was identified during a study of T cells in Graves' hyperthyroidism and ophthalmopathy. This clonotype has a count of ten or more. Antigen specificity is unknown. Regarding the study as a whole: Patients with ophthalmopathy were separated from those with stable hyperthyroidism by a 13 V-J model. Ophthalmopathy was model-predicted a median about 6.9 months pre-onset.

Investigators excluded patients with uncontrolled infection, other autoimmune disease, pregnancy or lactation. Each 10 ml fresh peripheral blood draw supplied the PBMCs. RNA transcripts yielded amplified TCR beta CDR3 regions. The HTBI primer set was used in a first-round RT-PCR of the TCR CDR3. TCRdb used MiXCR to reprocess the multiplex PCR reads, holding one entry per CDR3 protein. This repertoire shows a few hundred thousand distinct CDR3 sequences, approximately 15% found once; its top ten account for 5.8%. Germline V lookup: CDR1 SNHLY, CDR2 FYNNEI. With 5 bases removed from V and 2 bases from J, the gap between germline ends came to 9 bases. The CDR3 runs to 14 residues.

This clonotype originated in a young woman with Graves' hyperthyroidism that later progressed to Graves' ophthalmopathy. The chain joins TRBV2 to TRBJ2-2, with D possibly matching TRBD1 (5 bases). The source material was blood. The CDR3 here is CASSRDRNTGELFF. The CDR3 DNA reads as TGTGCCAGCAGTAGAGACAGAAACACCGGGGAGCTGTTTTTT.